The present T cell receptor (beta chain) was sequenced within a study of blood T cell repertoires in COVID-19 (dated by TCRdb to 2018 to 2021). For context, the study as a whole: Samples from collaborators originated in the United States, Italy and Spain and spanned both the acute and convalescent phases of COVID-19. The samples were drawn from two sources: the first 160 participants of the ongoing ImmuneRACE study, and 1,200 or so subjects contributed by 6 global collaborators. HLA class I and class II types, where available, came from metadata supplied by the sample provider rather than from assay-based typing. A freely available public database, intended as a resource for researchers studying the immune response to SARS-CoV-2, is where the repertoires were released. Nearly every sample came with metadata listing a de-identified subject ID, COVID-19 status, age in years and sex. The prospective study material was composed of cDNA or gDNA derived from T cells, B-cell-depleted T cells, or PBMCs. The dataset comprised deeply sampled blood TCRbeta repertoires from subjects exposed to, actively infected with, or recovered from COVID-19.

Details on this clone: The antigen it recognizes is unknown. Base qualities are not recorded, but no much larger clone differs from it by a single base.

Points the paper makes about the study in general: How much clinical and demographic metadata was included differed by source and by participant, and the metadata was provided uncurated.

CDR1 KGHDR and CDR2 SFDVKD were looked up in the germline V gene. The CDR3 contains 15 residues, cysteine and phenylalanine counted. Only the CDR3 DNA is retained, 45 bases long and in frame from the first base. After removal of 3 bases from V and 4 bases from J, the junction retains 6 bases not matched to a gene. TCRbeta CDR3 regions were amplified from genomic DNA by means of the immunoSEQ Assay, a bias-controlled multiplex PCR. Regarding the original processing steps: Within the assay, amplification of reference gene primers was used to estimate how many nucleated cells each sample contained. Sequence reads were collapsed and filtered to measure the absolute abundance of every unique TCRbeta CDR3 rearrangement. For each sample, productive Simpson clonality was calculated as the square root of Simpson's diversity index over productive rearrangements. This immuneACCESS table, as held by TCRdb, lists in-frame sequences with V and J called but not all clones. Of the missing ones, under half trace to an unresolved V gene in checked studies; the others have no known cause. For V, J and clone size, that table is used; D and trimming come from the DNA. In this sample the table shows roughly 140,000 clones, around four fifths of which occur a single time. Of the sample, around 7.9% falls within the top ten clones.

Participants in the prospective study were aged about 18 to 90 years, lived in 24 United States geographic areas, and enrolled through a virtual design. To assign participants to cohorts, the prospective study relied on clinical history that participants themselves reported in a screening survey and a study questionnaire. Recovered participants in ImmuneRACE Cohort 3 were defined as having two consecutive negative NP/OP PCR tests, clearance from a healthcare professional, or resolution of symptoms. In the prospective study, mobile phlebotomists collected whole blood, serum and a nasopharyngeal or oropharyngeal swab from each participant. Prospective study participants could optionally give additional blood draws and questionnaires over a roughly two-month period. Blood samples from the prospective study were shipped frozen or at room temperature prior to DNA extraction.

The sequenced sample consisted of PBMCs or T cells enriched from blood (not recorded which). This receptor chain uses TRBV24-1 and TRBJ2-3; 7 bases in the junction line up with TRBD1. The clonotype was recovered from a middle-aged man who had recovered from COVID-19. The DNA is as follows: TGTGCCACCAGTGATCGCCGGGACAGAGCAGATACGCAGTATTTT. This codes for CATSDRRDRADTQYF.